This T cell receptor beta chain was documented in a study of beta chain features in type 1 diabetes (dated by TCRdb to the late 2010s). With respect to the entire study: Patients and healthy donors did not differ in mean age, gender distribution, total cell number or subset yield. Naive and central memory subsets were obtained from all 30 or so donors, but regulatory and stem cell-like memory subsets were isolated from only 8 patients and roughly 8 healthy donors. In the study, TCRB repertoires of sorted circulating CD4+ T cell subsets from recently diagnosed type 1 diabetes patients were compared with those of matched healthy donors. A total of roughly 98,000,000 sorted cells were examined across all samples, and RNA yield correlated strongly with the number of cells per subset. The study at large found these results: PCR might favor shorter templates, but patient and control samples were amplified and corrected together, so any skew would affect both groups equally. Because small numbers of individuals were included in the HLA sub-analyses, any influence of HLA type on TCRB rearrangement was left unresolved. Because cDNA rather than genomic DNA was sequenced, highly expressing activated cells could have been over-represented, although no difference in activation and CD3 levels was found between groups. In all four CD4+ subsets, TCRB CDR3 length was moderately but significantly shorter in type 1 diabetes patients. Naive, central memory and regulatory TCRB repertoires appeared to be more similar among patients than among healthy donors. At VDJ recombination sites, type 1 diabetes patients had fewer insertions and more deleted nucleotides, which implies abnormalities in thymic rearrangement.

There are 14 amino acids in the CDR3, from cysteine to phenylalanine inclusive. Just CDR3 DNA is preserved here, 42 bases in frame from base 1. V and J are truncated by 6 bases and 4 bases respectively, leaving an intervening sequence of 13 bases. The germline V gene specifies SNHLY as CDR1 and FYNNEI as CDR2. The High Capacity cDNA Reverse Transcription Kit was used to reverse transcribe all of the isolated RNA, meaning that expressed TCRB transcripts were what got sequenced. Deep immunoSEQ sequencing was applied to naive, central memory and regulatory T cell samples, giving an average of roughly 3.5 million total reads per sample. Sorted cells were lysed in RLT buffer, and RNA was extracted using DNase-treated RNeasy Micro or Mini kits according to cell number. Each cell subset was processed on its own to prevent cross-contamination, while patient and healthy donor samples were processed together. The immunoSEQ multiplex PCR was used to amplify TCRB sequences from cDNA, yielding 87-bp fragments that span the CDR3 region. The amplicons were sequenced using the Illumina HiSeq platform. In the original analysis: Synthetic template baselines were used to correct PCR bias computationally, reads within Hamming distance 2 were collapsed, and singletons that could not be merged were discarded. By aligning reads against IMGT, V, D and J genes, CDR3 length, and insertions or deletions at six rearrangement sites were assigned. Within each subset, clonotype counts were normalized to the number of sorted cells before true diversity and Gini coefficients were calculated with the tcR R package. Repertoire sharing was quantified using the overlap coefficient calculated on TCRB nucleotide sequences. Out-of-frame TCRB sequences from naive cells were analyzed as a proxy for the pre-selection repertoire. Not all clones reach the TCRdb copy of this immuneACCESS table, which keeps in-frame sequences only. Checked studies attribute under half of the gap to unresolved V genes and leave the rest unexplained. V, J and clone size are taken as reported in that table, and D and trimming were inferred from the DNA itself. A total of about 900,000 clones appear in this sample, 17% of them only once. The ten largest clones capture about 0.02% of the sample.

This clone was seen more than once but under ten times. No antigen is known for it. Nothing much larger sits one base from this clone, and base qualities are not available. Each donor gave one peripheral blood draw, averaging about 100 mL, which was collected into heparinised tubes. Naive, central memory, regulatory and stem cell-like memory CD4+ T cells were sorted on a BD FACSAria II using a panel including CD45RO, CCR7, CD25, CD127, CD95 and CD27. Purity was above 98% for every sorted population. PBMCs were isolated right away by Lymphoprep density gradient centrifugation and were stained directly, without culture. So that batch effects would be minimized, each experiment stained and sorted samples in pairs, pairing one healthy donor with one patient.

Recombination linked TRBV2 to TRBJ2-1, with a weak D call of TRBD2 (6 bases match). The sample taken for sequencing was naive CD4+ T cells from blood. This specimen's cell subset or site label, interpreted: true naive CD4+ T cells. The sequence was collected from a woman under 30 in good health. The base sequence is TGTGCCAGCAGCATTAGGCTAGCGTACAATGAGCAGTTCTTC. This translates into CASSIRLAYNEQFF.